The present TCR beta chain was sequenced within a study of T cell responses to AZD1222 COVID-19 vaccine. Overall study results and limits: The repertoires were collected only after the peak T cell response.

On this clone itself: What it recognizes is unknown.

Data came from immunoSEQ multiplex PCR; TCRdb stores just in-frame clones and leaves some out. The sample shows 95,000 to 110,000 clones, over 80% of them seen only once. The trim removed 5 bases at V and 7 bases at J, leaving 15 bases unmatched. Germline V CDR1 and CDR2: SEHNR, FQNEAQ (reference sequence). This CDR3 is built from 16 residues. This sequence originates from an adult who received the AZD1222 COVID-19 vaccine. This specimen was peripheral blood, taken 28 days after the second AZD1222 dose. The V gene is TRBV7-9, the J gene TRBJ1-2; 8 positions agree with TRBD1. The CDR3 reads CASSPYGGRGLRGYTF. The CDR3 nucleotides are TGTGCCAGCAGCCCCTATGGGGGCAGGGGGCTGCGTGGCTACACCTTC.